A selection of T cell receptor beta chains follows, all from one sample in a study of response to subunit inactivated influenza vaccine. MiXCR, run by TCRdb on the RT-PCR reads, gives a single entry per CDR3 protein. In the table there are 710,000 or so distinct CDR3 sequences, 15% to 17% of which are singletons. Sequencing used PBMCs from blood, obtained about 11 days after vaccination. The receptors come from a man between 50 and 59 years old who received an inactivated influenza vaccine. The CDR3 runs from the conserved cysteine through the conserved F or W. The D gene is left open where the match is weak. Size is stated for part of the rows, as once, few or many counts, or as a class when the clone is expanded.

D gene | J gene | V gene | clone size | CDR3 DNA | CDR3 protein
TRBD1 | TRBJ2-2 | TRBV19 | . | TGTGCCACCTTCGGACAGGGTGTGAACACCGGGGAGCTGTTTTTT | CATFGQGVNTGELFF
. | TRBJ2-1 | TRBV20-1 | few | TGCAGTGCTCTTAGAGGCCAGGCCTACAATGAGCAGTTCTTC | CSALRGQAYNEQFF
TRBD1 | TRBJ2-2 | TRBV12-3/TRBV12-4 | . | TGTGCCAGCAGAAGGGGACAGCGAGAGGAGCTGTTTTTT | CASRRGQREELFF
. | TRBJ2-1 | TRBV18 | . | TGTGCCAGCTCACCACAAAATAACCGCAATGAGCAGTTCTTC | CASSPQNNRNEQFF
. | TRBJ2-3 | TRBV7-9 | few | TGTGCCAGCAGCTCCCCAGACACAGATACGCAGTATTTT | CASSSPDTDTQYF
TRBD2 | TRBJ2-3 | TRBV20-1 | few | TGCAGTGCTCCCTTCGGCGGGCTAGCGGGAGATACGCAGTATTTT | CSAPFGGLAGDTQYF
. | TRBJ2-5 | TRBV27 | many | TGTGCCAGCAGCAAGAGTGGTTCGGAGACCCAGTACTTC | CASSKSGSETQYF
. | TRBJ1-1 | TRBV4-3 | few | TGCGCCAGCAGCCAAGAAACAGGGCTGAACACTGAAGCTTTCTTT | CASSQETGLNTEAFF
. | TRBJ2-7 | TRBV28 | . | TGTGCCCCCTTAGGGCAGGGATACTACGAGCAGTACTTC | CAPLGQGYYEQYF
. | TRBJ2-1 | TRBV12-5 | few | TGTGCTAGTGGTTTGGACACAGGTAACAATGAGCAGTTCTTC | CASGLDTGNNEQFF
. | TRBJ1-2 | TRBV2 | . | TGTGCCAGCAGGAGAGGACGTTCCCTTGGGTTC | CASRRGRSLGF
. | TRBJ2-5 | TRBV19 | few | TGTGCCAGTAACCCCGCCCGGGACACGAAGACCCAGTACTTC | CASNPARDTKTQYF
TRBD1 | TRBJ1-2 | TRBV6-2/TRBV6-3 | few | TGTGCCAGCGGACAGGGATATGGCTACACCTTC | CASGQGYGYTF
TRBD2 | TRBJ2-1 | TRBV4-2 | . | TGTGCCAGTTCCAGCGGGAGTGTCTCCTACAATGAGCAGTTCTTC | CASSSGSVSYNEQFF
. | TRBJ2-5 | TRBV5-1 | few | TGCGCCAGCAGCTTGGCAGGGCTGGGTGAGACCCAGTACTTC | CASSLAGLGETQYF
TRBD2 | TRBJ2-3 | TRBV5-1 | few | TGCGCCAGCAGCCCGCCGGGACTAGTGTCGACAGATACGCAGTATTTT | CASSPPGLVSTDTQYF
. | TRBJ2-1 | TRBV20-1 | . | TGCAGTGCCGCACTAGAGCCCCACAATGAGCAGTTCTTC | CSAALEPHNEQFF
TRBD1 | TRBJ2-3 | TRBV5-1 | . | TGCGCCAGCAGCATGGGGACAGGGTTGACGACAGATACGCAGTATTTT | CASSMGTGLTTDTQYF
. | TRBJ1-5 | TRBV6-2/TRBV6-3 | few | TGTGCCAGCAAGGGTGAGAGGGCCCAGCCCCAGCATTTT | CASKGERAQPQHF
. | TRBJ1-2 | TRBV7-9 | . | TGTGCCAGCAGCTCCCCCGCAGGGGATAACTATGGCTACACCTTC | CASSSPAGDNYGYTF
TRBD1 | TRBJ2-7 | TRBV12-3/TRBV12-4 | many | TGTGCCAGCAGTCAAGGGACAGGCATCGTTGAGTACTTC | CASSQGTGIVEYF
. | TRBJ1-1 | TRBV20-1 | few | TGCAGTGCTAGGGCAGCCTCAATGAACACTGAAGCTTTCTTT | CSARAASMNTEAFF
TRBD2 | TRBJ2-1 | TRBV13 | few | TGTGCCAGCAACTTAGGGTCGGGAGGGTATTACAATGAGCAGTTCTTC | CASNLGSGGYYNEQFF
. | TRBJ2-6 | TRBV11-3 | . | TGTGCCAGCAGCTATGGGGCCAACGTCCTGACTTTC | CASSYGANVLTF
. | TRBJ2-1 | TRBV7-9 | . | TGTGCTACAGAGCAATACAATGAGCAGTTCTTC | CATEQYNEQFF
. | TRBJ2-1 | TRBV6-2/TRBV6-3 | . | TGTGCCAGCAGTTCCCGACTCAATGAGCAGTTCTTC | CASSSRLNEQFF
. | TRBJ2-5 | TRBV30 | . | TGTGCCTGGAGTGTGGTCAGGGCGCGGATTGGGGAGACCCAGTACTTC | CAWSVVRARIGETQYF
. | TRBJ1-1 | TRBV2 | . | TGTGCCAGCAGGGACTTAGGGGTCCACCCCGAAGCTTTCTTT | CASRDLGVHPEAFF
. | TRBJ2-3 | TRBV10-1 | . | TGCGCCAGCAGTCACCGGGGGCGAAGCACAGATACGCAGTATTTT | CASSHRGRSTDTQYF
. | TRBJ2-6 | TRBV7-2 | . | TGTGCCAGCAGCTTAAGTGGGTGGGGCTGGGCCAACGTCCTGACTTTC | CASSLSGWGWANVLTF
. | TRBJ1-1 | TRBV7-9 | . | TGTGCCAGCAGCTTAGTGCCGGGGTCGGACACTGAAGCTTTCTTT | CASSLVPGSDTEAFF
. | TRBJ1-4 | TRBV6-6 | few | TGTGCCAGCAGTTACGAAGAGGGTGAAAAACTGTTTTTT | CASSYEEGEKLFF
TRBD1 | TRBJ2-4 | TRBV4-2 | few | TGTGCCAGCCACGGGACAGGGAGCGAAAACATTCAGTACTTC | CASHGTGSENIQYF
TRBD1 | TRBJ1-3 | TRBV12-3/TRBV12-4 | many | TGTGCCAGCAGCCACCCACAGGGGTGGACTGGAAACACCATATATTTT | CASSHPQGWTGNTIYF
. | TRBJ2-1 | TRBV19 | . | TGTGCCAGTAGTATAAGTAATCGGGGTAATGAGCAGTTCTTC | CASSISNRGNEQFF
TRBD1 | TRBJ2-5 | TRBV6-1 | . | TGTGCCAGCAGGACAGGGGGCAGTGAGACCCAGTACTTC | CASRTGGSETQYF
TRBD1 | TRBJ2-7 | TRBV2 | . | TGTGCCAGCAGTGATTTTGGGACAGGGAGGAACGAGCAGTACTTC | CASSDFGTGRNEQYF
. | TRBJ1-1 | TRBV29-1 | few | TGCAGCGTTGAAAGGAGACTGAACACTGAAGCTTTCTTT | CSVERRLNTEAFF
. | TRBJ2-2 | TRBV7-9 | few | TGTGCCAGCACCCCTACGGCCACCGGGGAGCTGTTTTTT | CASTPTATGELFF
. | TRBJ2-5 | TRBV5-6 | . | TGTGCCAGCAGCTTTGGGGCTAGCACTGCTGGAGAGACCCAGTACTTC | CASSFGASTAGETQYF